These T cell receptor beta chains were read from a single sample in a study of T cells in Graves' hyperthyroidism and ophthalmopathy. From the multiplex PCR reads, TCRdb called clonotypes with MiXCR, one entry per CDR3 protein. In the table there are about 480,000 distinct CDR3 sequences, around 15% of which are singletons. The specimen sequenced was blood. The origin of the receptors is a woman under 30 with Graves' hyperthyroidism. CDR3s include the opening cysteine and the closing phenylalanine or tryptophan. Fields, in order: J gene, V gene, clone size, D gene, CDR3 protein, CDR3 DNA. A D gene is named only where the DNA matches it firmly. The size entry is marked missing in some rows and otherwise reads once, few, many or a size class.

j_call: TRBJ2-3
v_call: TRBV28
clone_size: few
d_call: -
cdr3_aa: CASRLGSAGTDTQYF
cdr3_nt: TGTGCCAGCAGGCTTGGGAGCGCAGGGACAGATACGCAGTATTTT

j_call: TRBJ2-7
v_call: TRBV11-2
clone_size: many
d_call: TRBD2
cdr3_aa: CASRAIRGGSGYEQYF
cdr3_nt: TGTGCCAGCAGAGCAATCCGTGGCGGGAGTGGGTACGAGCAGTACTTC

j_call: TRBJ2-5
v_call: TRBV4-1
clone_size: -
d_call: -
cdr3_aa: CASSNTPGRGETQYF
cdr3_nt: TGCGCCAGCAGCAACACTCCGGGGCGGGGAGAGACCCAGTACTTC

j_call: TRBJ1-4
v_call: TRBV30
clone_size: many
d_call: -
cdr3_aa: CAWGRGSNEKLFF
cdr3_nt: TGTGCCTGGGGTAGAGGGTCTAATGAAAAACTGTTTTTT

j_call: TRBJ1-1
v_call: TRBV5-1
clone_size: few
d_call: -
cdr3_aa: CASSSKTDSRRTGAFF
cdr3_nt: TGCGCCAGCAGCTCGAAAACGGACTCCCGGAGGACTGGAGCTTTCTTT

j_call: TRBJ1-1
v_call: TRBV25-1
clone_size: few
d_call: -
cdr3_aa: CASSDPGGANTEAFF
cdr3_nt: TGTGCCAGCAGTGACCCGGGGGGGGCGAACACTGAAGCTTTCTTT

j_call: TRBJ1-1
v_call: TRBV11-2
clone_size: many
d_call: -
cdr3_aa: CASSQPGRMAEAFF
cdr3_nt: TGTGCCAGCAGCCAACCGGGGAGGATGGCTGAAGCTTTCTTT

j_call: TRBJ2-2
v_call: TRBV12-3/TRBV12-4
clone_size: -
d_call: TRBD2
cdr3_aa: CATLAGGYTGELFF
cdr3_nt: TGTGCCACCCTAGCGGGAGGCTACACCGGGGAGCTGTTTTTT

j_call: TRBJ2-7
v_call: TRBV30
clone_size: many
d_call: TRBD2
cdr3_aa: CAWSRTSGRRQGSEQYF
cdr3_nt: TGTGCCTGGAGTAGGACTAGCGGGAGGAGACAAGGCTCCGAGCAGTACTTC

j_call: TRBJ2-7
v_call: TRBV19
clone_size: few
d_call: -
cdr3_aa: CASRPQDYYEQYF
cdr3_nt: TGTGCCAGTAGGCCACAGGACTACTACGAGCAGTACTTC

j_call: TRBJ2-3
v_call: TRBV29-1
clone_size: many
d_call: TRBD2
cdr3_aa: CSVEHGTSGIGTQYF
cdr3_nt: TGCAGCGTTGAACACGGGACTAGCGGGATAGGTACGCAGTATTTT

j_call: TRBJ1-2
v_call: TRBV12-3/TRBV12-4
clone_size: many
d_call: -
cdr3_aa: CASSLSGRRYGYTF
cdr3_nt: TGTGCCAGCAGTTTATCTGGCAGGCGCTATGGCTACACCTTC

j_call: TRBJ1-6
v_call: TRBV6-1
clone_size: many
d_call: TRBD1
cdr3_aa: CASSGQGFSPLHF
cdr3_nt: TGTGCCAGCAGTGGACAGGGATTTTCACCCCTCCACTTT

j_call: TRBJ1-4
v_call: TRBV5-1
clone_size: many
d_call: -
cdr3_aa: CASSLAYGSSSNEKLFF
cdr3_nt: TGCGCCAGCAGCTTGGCCTACGGAAGCAGTTCTAATGAAAAACTGTTTTTT

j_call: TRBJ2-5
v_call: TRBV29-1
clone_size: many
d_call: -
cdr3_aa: CSVATGSGETQYF
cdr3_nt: TGCAGCGTGGCCACAGGATCGGGAGAGACCCAGTACTTC

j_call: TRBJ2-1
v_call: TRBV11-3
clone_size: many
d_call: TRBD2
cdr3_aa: CASSTIAGGSLRNEQFF
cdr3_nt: TGTGCCAGCAGCACGATAGCGGGAGGGTCCCTGAGGAATGAGCAGTTCTTC

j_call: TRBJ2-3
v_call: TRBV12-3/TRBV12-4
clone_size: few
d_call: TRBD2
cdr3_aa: CASSTTSGGTQYF
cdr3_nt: TGTGCCAGCAGTACGACTAGCGGGGGTACGCAGTATTTT

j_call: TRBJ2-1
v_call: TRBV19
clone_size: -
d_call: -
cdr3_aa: CASSWTTLTDNEQFF
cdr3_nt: TGTGCCAGTAGTTGGACTACTCTGACAGACAATGAGCAGTTCTTC

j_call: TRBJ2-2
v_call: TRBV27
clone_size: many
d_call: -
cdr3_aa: CASRSYTGELFF
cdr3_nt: TGTGCCAGCCGCTCGTACACCGGGGAGCTGTTTTTT

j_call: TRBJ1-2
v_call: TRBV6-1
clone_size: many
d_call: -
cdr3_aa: CAAGREGGGYGYTF
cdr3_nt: TGTGCCGCGGGCAGGGAGGGGGGAGGCTATGGCTACACCTTC

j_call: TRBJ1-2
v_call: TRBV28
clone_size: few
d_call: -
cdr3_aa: CASSLTRTYGYTF
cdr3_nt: TGTGCCAGCAGTTTAACCAGGACCTATGGCTACACCTTC

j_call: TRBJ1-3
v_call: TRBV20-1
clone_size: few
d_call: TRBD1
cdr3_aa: CSASDRDAGNTIYF
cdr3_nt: TGCAGTGCTTCGGACAGGGATGCTGGAAACACCATATATTTT

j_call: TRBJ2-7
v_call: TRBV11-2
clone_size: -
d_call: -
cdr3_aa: CASSLEWSSYEQYF
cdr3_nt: TGTGCCAGCAGCTTAGAATGGTCTTCCTACGAGCAGTACTTC

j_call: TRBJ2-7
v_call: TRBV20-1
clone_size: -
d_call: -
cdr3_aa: CSALSGSYEQYF
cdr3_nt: TGCAGTGCTTTAAGTGGGAGCTACGAGCAGTACTTC

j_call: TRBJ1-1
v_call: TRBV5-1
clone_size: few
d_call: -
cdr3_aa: CASTPEGLTEAFF
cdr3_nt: TGCGCCAGCACCCCGGAGGGGCTCACTGAAGCTTTCTTT

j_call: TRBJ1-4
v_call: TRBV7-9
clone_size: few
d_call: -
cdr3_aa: CASSLSGCLNNEKLFF
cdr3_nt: TGTGCCAGCAGCTTAAGCGGATGCCTCAATAATGAAAAACTGTTTTTT

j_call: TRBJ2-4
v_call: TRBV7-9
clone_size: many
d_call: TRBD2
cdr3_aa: CASTSGTSEAKNIQYF
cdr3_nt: TGTGCCAGCACTTCGGGGACTAGCGAGGCCAAAAACATTCAGTACTTC

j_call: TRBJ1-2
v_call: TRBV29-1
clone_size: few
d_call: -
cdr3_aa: CSVVGGGPKHGYTF
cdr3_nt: TGCAGCGTTGTAGGGGGGGGCCCCAAGCATGGCTACACCTTC

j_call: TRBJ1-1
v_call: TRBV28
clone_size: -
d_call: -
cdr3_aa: CATVGTENTEAFF
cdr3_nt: TGTGCCACCGTTGGGACCGAGAACACTGAAGCTTTCTTT

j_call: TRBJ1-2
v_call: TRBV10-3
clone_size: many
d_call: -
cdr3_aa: CAISESGARVNYGYTF
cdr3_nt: TGTGCCATCAGTGAGTCGGGGGCGAGGGTCAACTATGGCTACACCTTC

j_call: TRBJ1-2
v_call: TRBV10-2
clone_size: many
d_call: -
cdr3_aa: CASSPPAGGGGYTF
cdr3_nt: TGCGCCAGCAGTCCCCCGGCGGGTGGGGGTGGCTACACCTTC

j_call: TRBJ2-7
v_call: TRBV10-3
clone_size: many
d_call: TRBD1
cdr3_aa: CAISEWDSPWEQYF
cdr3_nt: TGTGCCATCAGTGAGTGGGACAGCCCCTGGGAGCAGTACTTC

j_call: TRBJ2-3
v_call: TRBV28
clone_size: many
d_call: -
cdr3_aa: CASSLEGTFTDTQYF
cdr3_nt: TGTGCCAGCAGTTTAGAGGGAACTTTCACAGATACGCAGTATTTT

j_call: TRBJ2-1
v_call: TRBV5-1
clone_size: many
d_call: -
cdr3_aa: CASTIEGRGRNEQFF
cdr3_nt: TGCGCCAGCACCATCGAAGGAAGGGGGAGGAATGAGCAGTTCTTC

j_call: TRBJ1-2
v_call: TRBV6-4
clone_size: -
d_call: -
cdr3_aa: CASSAPFCIGGNCGYTF
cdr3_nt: TGTGCCAGCAGTGCCCCTTTCTGTATAGGGGGGAATTGTGGCTACACCTTC

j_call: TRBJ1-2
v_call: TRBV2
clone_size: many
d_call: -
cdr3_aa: CASSPGTQNYGYTF
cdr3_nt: TGTGCCAGCAGTCCCGGGACACAAAACTATGGCTACACCTTC

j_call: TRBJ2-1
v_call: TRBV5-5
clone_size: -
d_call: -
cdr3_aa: CASSWGGSEQFF
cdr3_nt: TGTGCCAGCAGCTGGGGTGGAAGTGAGCAGTTCTTC

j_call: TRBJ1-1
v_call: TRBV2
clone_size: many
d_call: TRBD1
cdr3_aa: CASGRGQLGEAFF
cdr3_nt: TGTGCCAGCGGACGGGGACAGCTTGGGGAAGCTTTCTTT

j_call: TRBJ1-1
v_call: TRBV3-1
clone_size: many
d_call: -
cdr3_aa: CASSQDREYTEAFF
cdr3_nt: TGTGCCAGCAGCCAAGACAGGGAGTACACTGAAGCTTTCTTT

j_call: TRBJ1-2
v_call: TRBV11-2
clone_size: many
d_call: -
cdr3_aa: CASSLGAGSVHTF
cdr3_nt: TGTGCCAGCAGCTTAGGGGCGGGCTCGGTCCACACCTTC

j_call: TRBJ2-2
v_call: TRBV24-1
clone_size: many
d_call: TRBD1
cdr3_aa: CATSDLETSRDRVLGGELFF
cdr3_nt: TGTGCCACCAGTGATTTGGAAACGTCCCGGGACAGGGTTTTGGGCGGGGAGCTGTTTTTT

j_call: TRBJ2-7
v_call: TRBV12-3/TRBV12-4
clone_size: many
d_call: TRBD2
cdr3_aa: CASSPQREGNEQYF
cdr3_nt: TGTGCCAGCAGCCCTCAGCGGGAGGGAAACGAGCAGTACTTC

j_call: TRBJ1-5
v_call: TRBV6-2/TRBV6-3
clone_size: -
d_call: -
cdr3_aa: CASSQGDRSNQPQHF
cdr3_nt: TGTGCCAGCAGTCAAGGAGACAGGAGCAATCAGCCCCAGCATTTT

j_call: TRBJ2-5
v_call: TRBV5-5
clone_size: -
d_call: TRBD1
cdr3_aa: CASSVGQGIRETQYF
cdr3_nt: TGTGCCAGCAGCGTCGGACAGGGGATCAGAGAGACCCAGTACTTC

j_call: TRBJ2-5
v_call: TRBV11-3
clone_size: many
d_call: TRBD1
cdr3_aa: CASSHDRGRQETQYF
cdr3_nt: TGTGCCAGCAGCCATGACAGGGGTAGACAAGAGACCCAGTACTTC

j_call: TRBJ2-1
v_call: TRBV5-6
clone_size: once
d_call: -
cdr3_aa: CASSLLGTTEPNEQFF
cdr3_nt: TGTGCCAGCAGCTTGTTGGGGACAACAGAGCCCAATGAGCAGTTCTTC

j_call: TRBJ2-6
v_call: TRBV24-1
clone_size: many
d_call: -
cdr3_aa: CATSVPSGASVLTF
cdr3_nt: TGTGCCACCAGTGTTCCTTCTGGGGCCAGCGTCCTGACTTTC

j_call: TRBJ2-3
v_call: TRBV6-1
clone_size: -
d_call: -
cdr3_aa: CASSIRIWGNTDTQYF
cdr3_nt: TGTGCCAGCAGTATAAGGATATGGGGGAACACAGATACGCAGTATTTT

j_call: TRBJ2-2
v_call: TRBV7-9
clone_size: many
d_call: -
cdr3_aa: CASSRRGLNTGELFF
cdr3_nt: TGTGCCAGCAGCCGCCGAGGATTGAACACCGGGGAGCTGTTTTTT

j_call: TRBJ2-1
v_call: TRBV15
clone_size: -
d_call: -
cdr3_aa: CATSSGGISYNEQFF
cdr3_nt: TGTGCCACCAGCAGTGGTGGGATTTCCTACAATGAGCAGTTCTTC

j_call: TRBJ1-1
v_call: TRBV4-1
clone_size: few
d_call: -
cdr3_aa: CASSQDSAPNTEAFF
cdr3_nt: TGCGCCAGCAGCCAAGACTCTGCCCCGAACACTGAAGCTTTCTTT